This T cell receptor (beta chain) was captured in a study of blood T cells in healthy people across ages. Study-wide findings and caveats: Age brought a roughly linear fall in TCR beta diversity measured per million T cells.

The CDR3 totals 13 residues. V lost 5 bases to trimming and J lost 8 bases, with 13 bases between them. The germline gives CDR1 MNHEY, CDR2 SMNVEV (reference sequence). A word on this clonotype: Its antigen is as yet unknown.

Then a second PCR, running roughly 6 to 11 cycles, was carried out with a sample-barcoded 5' primer and a J-beta primer mix. TCRdb passed the 5' RACE reads through MiXCR, listing each CDR3 protein once. This sample carries about 770,000 distinct CDR3 sequences, around 42% of them seen once, and the ten largest clones take 15% to 25%. This sequence was found in a man between 60 and 75 years old in good health. V gene TRBV27 combines with J gene TRBJ2-1; D gene ambiguous. The specimen was blood. This chain's CDR3 is CASSPRTADEQFF. CDR3 in DNA: TGTGCCAGCAGTCCGCGGACCGCGGATGAGCAGTTCTTC.